Listed below are T cell receptor beta chains from one sample, sequenced in a study of PD-1 blockade in classical Hodgkin lymphoma. Profiling relied on immunoSEQ multiplex PCR, and the TCRdb table lists in-frame clones only, not all of them. The table has 18,000 or so clones, about 75% seen once. Here the sequenced sample was CD4+ T cells from blood, taken before the fourth cycle of nivolumab. All receptors come from a human donor with classical Hodgkin lymphoma. The CDR3 runs from the conserved cysteine through the conserved F or W. A D gene is named only where the DNA matches it firmly. Size values are once, few and many counts, or a class for expanded clones, and some rows have none.

>TRBV5-8|NA|TRBJ1-1|NA
CASTPGVRITEAFF
TGTGCCAGCACCCCAGGGGTACGGATCACTGAAGCTTTCTTT
>TRBV6-5|NA|TRBJ2-1|NA
CASRSGSGMYNEQFF
TGTGCCAGCCGCTCGGGATCTGGTATGTACAATGAGCAGTTCTTC
>TRBV7-9|TRBD1|TRBJ2-7|few
CASSRGQGSGEQYF
TGTGCCAGCAGCCGGGGACAGGGGTCGGGCGAGCAGTACTTC
>TRBV5-1|NA|TRBJ1-2|few
CASSLGTDIYGYTF
TGCGCCAGCAGCCTAGGGACCGACATCTATGGCTACACCTTC
>TRBV7-3|NA|TRBJ2-4|once
CASSPAPGISNVIQYF
TGTGCCAGCAGTCCCGCCCCGGGCATCTCGAACGTCATTCAGTACTTC
>TRBV18|NA|TRBJ1-2|NA
CASSPGPELSYGYTF
TGTGCCAGCTCACCCGGGCCGGAATTATCCTATGGCTACACCTTC
>TRBV5-1|NA|TRBJ2-3|NA
CASSTALRRTTDTQYF
TGCGCCAGCAGCACCGCATTGAGGCGGACCACAGATACGCAGTATTTT
>TRBV7-2|NA|TRBJ2-2|NA
CASSRDQVVTGELFF
TGTGCCAGCAGCCGGGACCAGGTAGTAACCGGGGAGCTGTTTTTT
>TRBV4-1|NA|TRBJ2-1|NA
CASSQVDMVSYNEQFF
TGCGCCAGCAGCCAAGTAGACATGGTCTCCTACAATGAGCAGTTCTTC
>TRBV2|NA|TRBJ2-2|NA
CASRRGGYAGELFF
TGTGCCAGCAGGAGGGGCGGGTATGCCGGGGAGCTGTTTTTT
>TRBV5-8|TRBD1|TRBJ2-1|NA
CASSLSGGDYNEQFF
TGTGCCAGCAGCTTGTCAGGGGGCGACTACAATGAGCAGTTCTTC
>TRBV10-3|NA|TRBJ2-7|NA
CAIGAGGGAYEQYF
TGTGCCATCGGCGCAGGAGGTGGGGCCTACGAGCAGTACTTC